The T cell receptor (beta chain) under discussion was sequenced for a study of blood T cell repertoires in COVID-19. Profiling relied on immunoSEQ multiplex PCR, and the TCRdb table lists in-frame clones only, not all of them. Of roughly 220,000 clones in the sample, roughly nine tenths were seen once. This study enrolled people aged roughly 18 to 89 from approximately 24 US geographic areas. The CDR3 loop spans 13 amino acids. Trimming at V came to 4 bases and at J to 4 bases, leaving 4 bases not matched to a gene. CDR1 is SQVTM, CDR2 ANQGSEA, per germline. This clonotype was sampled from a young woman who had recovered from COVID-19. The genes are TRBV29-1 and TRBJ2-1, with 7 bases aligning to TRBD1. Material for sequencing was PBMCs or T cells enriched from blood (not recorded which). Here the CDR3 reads CSVAVTGYNEQFF. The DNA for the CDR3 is TGCAGCGTTGCAGTGACAGGGTACAATGAGCAGTTCTTC.